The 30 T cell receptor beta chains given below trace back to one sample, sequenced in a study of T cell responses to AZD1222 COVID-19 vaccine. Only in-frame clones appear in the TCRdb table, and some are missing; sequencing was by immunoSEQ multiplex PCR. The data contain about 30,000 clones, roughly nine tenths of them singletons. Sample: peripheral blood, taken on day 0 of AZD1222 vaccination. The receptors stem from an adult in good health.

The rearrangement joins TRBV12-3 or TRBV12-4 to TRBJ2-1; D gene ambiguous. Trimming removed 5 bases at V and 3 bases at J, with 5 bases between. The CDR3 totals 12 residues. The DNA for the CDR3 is TGTGCCAGCAGTGCCCGCTACAATGAGCAGTTCTTC. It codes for CASSARYNEQFF.

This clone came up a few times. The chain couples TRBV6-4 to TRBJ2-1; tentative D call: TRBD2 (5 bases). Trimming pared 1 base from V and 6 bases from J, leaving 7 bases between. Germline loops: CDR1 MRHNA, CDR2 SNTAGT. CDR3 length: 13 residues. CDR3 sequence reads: CASSDLGANEQFF. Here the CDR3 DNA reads TGTGCCAGCAGTGACTTGGGAGCCAATGAGCAGTTCTTC.

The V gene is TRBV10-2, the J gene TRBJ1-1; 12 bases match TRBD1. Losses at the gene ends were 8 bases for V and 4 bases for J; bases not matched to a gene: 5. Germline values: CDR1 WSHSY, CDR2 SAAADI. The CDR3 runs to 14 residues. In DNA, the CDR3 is TGCGCCAGCCTCGGGACAGGGGGCAGCACTGAAGCTTTCTTT. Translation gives CASLGTGGSTEAFF.

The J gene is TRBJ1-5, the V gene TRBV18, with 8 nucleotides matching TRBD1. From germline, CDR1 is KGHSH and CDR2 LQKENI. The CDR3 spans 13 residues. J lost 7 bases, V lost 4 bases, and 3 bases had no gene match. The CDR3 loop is CASSLDRDQPQHF. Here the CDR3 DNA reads TGTGCCAGCTCACTGGACAGGGACCAGCCCCAGCATTTT.

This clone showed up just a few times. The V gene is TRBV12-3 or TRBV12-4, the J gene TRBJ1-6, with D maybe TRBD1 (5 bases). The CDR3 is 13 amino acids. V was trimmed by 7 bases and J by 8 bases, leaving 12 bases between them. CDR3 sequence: CASKGRWDSPLHF. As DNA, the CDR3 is TGTGCCAGCAAGGGACGGTGGGATTCACCCCTCCACTTT.

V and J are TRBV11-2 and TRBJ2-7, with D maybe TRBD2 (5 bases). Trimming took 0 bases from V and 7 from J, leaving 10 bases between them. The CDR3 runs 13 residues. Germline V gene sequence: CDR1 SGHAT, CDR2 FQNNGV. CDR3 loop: CASSLEVSGEQYF. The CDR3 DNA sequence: TGTGCCAGCAGCTTAGAGGTGTCGGGGGAGCAGTACTTC.

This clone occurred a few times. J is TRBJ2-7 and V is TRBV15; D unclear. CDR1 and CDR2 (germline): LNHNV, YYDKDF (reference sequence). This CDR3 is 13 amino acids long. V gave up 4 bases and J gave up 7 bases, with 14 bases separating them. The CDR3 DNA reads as TGTGCCACCAGCATCGCACGGGCTAAGGAGCAGTACTTC. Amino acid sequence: CATSIARAKEQYF.

CDR3 nucleotide sequence: TGTGCCAGCAGTTTTGGCGGGGATGAGCAGTTCTTC. Translating gives CASSFGGDEQFF. V and J are TRBV28 and TRBJ2-1, with a possible D match to TRBD2 (6 bases). Trimming stripped 3 bases from V and 8 bases from J, with 8 bases between. Germline V CDR1 and CDR2: MDHEN, SYDVKM. The CDR3 contains 12 residues.

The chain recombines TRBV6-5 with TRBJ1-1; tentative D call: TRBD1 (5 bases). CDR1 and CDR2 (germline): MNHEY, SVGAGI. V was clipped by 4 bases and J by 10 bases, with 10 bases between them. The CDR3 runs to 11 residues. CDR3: CASSWWGLAFF. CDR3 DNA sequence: TGTGCCAGCAGTTGGTGGGGACTAGCTTTCTTT.

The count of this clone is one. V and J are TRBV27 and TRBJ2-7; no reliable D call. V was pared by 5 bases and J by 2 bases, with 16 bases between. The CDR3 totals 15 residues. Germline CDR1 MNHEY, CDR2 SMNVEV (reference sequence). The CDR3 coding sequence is TGTGCCAGCAGTAGTCCCCGCGGCAGAGCCTACGAGCAGTACTTC. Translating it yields CASSSPRGRAYEQYF.

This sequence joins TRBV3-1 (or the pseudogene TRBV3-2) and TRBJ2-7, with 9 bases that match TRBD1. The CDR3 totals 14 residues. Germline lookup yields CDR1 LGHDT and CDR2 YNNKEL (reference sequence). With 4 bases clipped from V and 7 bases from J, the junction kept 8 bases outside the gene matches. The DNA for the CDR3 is TGTGCCAGCAGCCGGGGGACAGGGAGGAGAGAGCAGTACTTC. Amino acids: CASSRGTGRREQYF.

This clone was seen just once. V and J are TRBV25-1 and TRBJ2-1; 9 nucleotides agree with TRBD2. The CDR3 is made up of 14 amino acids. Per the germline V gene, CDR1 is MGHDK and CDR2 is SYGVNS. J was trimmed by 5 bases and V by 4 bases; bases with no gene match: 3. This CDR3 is CASSVASGNNEQFF. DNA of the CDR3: TGTGCCAGCAGTGTAGCTAGCGGGAACAATGAGCAGTTCTTC. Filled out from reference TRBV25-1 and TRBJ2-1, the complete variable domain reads EADIYQTPRYLVIGTGKKITLECSQTMGHDKMYWYQQDPGMELHLIHYSYGVNSTEKGDLSSESTVSRIRTEHFPLTLESARPSHTSQYLCASSVASGNNEQFFGPGTRLTVL.

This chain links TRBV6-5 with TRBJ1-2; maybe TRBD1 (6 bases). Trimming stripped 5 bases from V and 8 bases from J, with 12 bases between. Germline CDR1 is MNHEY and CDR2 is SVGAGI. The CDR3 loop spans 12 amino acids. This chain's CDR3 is CASSQQGSGYTF. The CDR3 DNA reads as TGTGCCAGCAGTCAACAGGGCTCCGGCTACACCTTC.

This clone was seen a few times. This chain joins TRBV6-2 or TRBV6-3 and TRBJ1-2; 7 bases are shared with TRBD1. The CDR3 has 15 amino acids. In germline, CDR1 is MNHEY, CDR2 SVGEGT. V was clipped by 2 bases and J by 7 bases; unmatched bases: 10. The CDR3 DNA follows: TGTGCCAGCAGTTACCCCGGGAGGGGGCTTGGTGGCTACACCTTC. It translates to CASSYPGRGLGGYTF.

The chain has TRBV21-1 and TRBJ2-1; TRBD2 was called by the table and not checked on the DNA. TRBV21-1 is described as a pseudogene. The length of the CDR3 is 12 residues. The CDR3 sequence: CASKEADGRRFF. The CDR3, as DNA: TGTGCCAGCAAAGAGGCTGACGGCCGAAGGTTCTTC.

CDR3 nucleotide sequence: TGTGCCAGCAGCTTACAGGGGTATAATGAAAAACTGTTTTTT. Translated, it gives CASSLQGYNEKLFF. The rearrangement links TRBV7-2 to TRBJ1-4; tentatively, D is TRBD1 (6 bases). The CDR3 is 14 residues long. In germline, CDR1 is SGHTA, CDR2 FQGNSA. Trimming left V 2 bases short and J 4 bases short, with 8 bases between. The whole variable domain, filled in from reference TRBV7-2 and TRBJ1-4, reads GAGVSQSPSNKVTEKGKDVELRCDPISGHTALYWYRQSLGQGLEFLIYFQGNSAPDKSGLPSDRFSAERTGGSVSTLTIQRTQQEDSAVYLCASSLQGYNEKLFFGSGTQLSVL.

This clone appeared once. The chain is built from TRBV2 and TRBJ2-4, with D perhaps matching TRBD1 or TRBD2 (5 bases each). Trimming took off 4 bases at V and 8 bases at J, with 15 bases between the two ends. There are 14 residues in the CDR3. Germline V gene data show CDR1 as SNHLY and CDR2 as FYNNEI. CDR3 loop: CASSVRVRDDIQYF. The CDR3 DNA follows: TGTGCCAGCAGTGTCAGGGTACGGGACGACATTCAGTACTTC.

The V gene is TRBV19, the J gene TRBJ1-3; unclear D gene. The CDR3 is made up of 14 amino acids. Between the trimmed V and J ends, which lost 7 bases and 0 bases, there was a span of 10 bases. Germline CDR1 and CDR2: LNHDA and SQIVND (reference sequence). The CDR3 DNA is TGTGCCAGTACCTCCGGGAGCTCTGGAAACACCATATATTTT. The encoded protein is CASTSGSSGNTIYF.

The CDR3 region has the DNA TGTGCCAGCAGTCCCGGGACGCCCGTAGATACGCAGTATTTT. It specifies CASSPGTPVDTQYF. The chain links TRBV11-2 to TRBJ2-3; D assignment may be TRBD1 or TRBD2 (5 bases each). The CDR3 is 14 residues long. In germline, CDR1 is SGHAT, CDR2 FQNNGV. Trimming left V 6 bases short and J 5 bases short, with 15 bases between.

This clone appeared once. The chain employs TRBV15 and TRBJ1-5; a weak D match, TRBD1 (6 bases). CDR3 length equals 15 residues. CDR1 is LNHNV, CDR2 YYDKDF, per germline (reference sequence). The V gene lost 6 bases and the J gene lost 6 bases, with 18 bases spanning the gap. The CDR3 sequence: CATSISRGLGQPQHF. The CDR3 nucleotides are TGTGCCACCAGTATCTCCAGGGGTCTAGGTCAGCCCCAGCATTTT.

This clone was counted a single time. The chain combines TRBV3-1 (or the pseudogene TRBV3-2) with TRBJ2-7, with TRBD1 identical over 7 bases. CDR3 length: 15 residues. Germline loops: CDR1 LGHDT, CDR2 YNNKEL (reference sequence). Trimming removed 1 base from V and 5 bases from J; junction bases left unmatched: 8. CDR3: CASSQAPVGGHEQYF. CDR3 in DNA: TGTGCCAGCAGCCAAGCCCCCGTAGGGGGCCACGAGCAGTACTTC.

The CDR3 region is CASSSAGQGRSGSNEKLFF. The CDR3 DNA reads as TGCGCCAGCAGCTCCGCAGGACAGGGAAGGAGCGGGTCTAATGAAAAACTGTTTTTT. The chain uses TRBV5-1 and TRBJ1-4; 8 nucleotides align to TRBD1. This CDR3 spans 19 amino acids. The V gene's germline CDR1 is SGHRS and CDR2 YFSETQ. The J segment lost 3 bases and the V segment lost 3 bases, leaving 16 bases of the junction unmatched.

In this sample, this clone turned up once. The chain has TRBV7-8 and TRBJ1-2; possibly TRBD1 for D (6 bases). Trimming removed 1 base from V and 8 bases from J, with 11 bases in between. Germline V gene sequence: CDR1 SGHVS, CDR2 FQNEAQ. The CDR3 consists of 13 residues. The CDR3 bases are TGTGCCAGCAGCTTAGAAAGGGGGTTGGGCTACACCTTC. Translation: CASSLERGLGYTF.

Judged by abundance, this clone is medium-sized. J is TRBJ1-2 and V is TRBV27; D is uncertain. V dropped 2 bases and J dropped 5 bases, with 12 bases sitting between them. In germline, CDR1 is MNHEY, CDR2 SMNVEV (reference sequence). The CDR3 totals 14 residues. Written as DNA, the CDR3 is TGTGCCAGCAGTTTAGGGCCAGAGCGATATGGCTACACCTTC. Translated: CASSLGPERYGYTF.

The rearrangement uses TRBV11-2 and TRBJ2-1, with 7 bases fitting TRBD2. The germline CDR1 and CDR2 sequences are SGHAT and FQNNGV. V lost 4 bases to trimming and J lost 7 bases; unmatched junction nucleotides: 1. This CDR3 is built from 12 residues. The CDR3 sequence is CASSSLANEQFF. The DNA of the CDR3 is TGTGCCAGCAGCTCACTAGCGAATGAGCAGTTCTTC.

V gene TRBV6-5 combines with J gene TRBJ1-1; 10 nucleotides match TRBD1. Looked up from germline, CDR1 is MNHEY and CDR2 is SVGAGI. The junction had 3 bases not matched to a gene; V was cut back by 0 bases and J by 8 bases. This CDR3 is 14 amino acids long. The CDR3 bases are TGTGCCAGCAGTTACTCCTGGGACAGGGGAGAAGCTTTCTTT. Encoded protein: CASSYSWDRGEAFF.

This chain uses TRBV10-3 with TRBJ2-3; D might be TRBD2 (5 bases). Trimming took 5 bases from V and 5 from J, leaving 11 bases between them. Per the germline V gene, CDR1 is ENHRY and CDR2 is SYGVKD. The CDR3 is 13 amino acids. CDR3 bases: TGTGCCATCAGTCTAGACGAGGGAGATACGCAGTATTTT. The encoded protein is CAISLDEGDTQYF.

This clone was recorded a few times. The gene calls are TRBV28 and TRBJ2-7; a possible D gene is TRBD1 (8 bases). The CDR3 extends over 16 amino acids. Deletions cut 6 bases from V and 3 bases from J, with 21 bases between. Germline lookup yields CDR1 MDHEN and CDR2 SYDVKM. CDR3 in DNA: TGTGCCAGCAGATCAGACAACAGGGGGGGTCGCTACGAGCAGTACTTC. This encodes CASRSDNRGGRYEQYF. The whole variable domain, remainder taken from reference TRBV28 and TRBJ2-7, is DVKVTQSSRYLVKRTGEKVFLECVQDMDHENMFWYRQDPGLGLRLIYFSYDVKMKEKGDIPEGYSVSREKKERFSLILESASTNQTSMYLCASRSDNRGGRYEQYFGPGTRLTVT.

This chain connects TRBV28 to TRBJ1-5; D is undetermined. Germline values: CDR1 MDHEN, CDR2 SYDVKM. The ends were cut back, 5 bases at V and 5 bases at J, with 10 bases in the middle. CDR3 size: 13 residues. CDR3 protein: CASSGRLDQPQHF. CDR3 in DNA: TGTGCCAGCAGTGGTAGGTTGGATCAGCCCCAGCATTTT.

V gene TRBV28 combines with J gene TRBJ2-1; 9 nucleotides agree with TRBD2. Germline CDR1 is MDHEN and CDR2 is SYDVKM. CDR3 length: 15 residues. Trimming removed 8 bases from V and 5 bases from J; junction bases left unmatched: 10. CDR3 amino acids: CASHLAGVKHNEQFF. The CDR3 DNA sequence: TGTGCCAGCCATTTAGCGGGAGTCAAGCACAATGAGCAGTTCTTC. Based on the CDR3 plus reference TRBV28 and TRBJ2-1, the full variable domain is DVKVTQSSRYLVKRTGEKVFLECVQDMDHENMFWYRQDPGLGLRLIYFSYDVKMKEKGDIPEGYSVSREKKERFSLILESASTNQTSMYLCASHLAGVKHNEQFFGPGTRLTVL.